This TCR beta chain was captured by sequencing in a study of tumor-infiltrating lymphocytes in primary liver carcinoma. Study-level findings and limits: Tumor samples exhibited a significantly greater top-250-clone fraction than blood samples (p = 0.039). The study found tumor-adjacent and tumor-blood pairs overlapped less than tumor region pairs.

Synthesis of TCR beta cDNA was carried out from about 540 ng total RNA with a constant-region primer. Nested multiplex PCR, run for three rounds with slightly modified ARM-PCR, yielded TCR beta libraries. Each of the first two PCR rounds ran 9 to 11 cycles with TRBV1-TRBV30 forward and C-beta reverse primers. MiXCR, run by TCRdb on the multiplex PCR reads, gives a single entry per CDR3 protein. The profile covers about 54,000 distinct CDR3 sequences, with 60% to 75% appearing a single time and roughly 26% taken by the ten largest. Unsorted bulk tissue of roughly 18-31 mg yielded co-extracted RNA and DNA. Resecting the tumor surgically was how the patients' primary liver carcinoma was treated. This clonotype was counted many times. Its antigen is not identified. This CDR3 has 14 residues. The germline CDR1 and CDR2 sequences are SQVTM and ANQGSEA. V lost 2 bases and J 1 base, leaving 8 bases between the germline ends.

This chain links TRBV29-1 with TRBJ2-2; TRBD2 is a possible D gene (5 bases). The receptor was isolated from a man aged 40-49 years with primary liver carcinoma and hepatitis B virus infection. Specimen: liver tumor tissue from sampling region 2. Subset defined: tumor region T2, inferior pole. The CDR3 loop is CSVEPAGNTGELFF. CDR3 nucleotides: TGCAGCGTTGAACCGGCGGGGAACACCGGGGAGCTGTTTTTT.